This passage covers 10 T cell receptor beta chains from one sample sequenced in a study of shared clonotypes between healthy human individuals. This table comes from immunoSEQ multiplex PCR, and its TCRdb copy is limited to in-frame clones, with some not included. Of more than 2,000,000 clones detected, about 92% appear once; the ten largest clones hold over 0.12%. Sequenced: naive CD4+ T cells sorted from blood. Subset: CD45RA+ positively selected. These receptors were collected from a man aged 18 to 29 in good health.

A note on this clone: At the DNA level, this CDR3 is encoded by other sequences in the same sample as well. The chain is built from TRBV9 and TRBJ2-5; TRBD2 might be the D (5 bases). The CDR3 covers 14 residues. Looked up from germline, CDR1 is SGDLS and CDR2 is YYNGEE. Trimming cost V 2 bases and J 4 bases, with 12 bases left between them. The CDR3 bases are TGTGCCAGCAGCGTTGAGGGAGTAGGAGAGACCCAGTACTTC. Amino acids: CASSVEGVGETQYF.

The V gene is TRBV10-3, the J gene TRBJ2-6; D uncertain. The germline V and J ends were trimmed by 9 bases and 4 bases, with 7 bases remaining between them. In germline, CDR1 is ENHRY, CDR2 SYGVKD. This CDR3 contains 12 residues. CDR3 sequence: CAITGGANVLTF. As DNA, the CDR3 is TGTGCCATTACCGGGGGGGCCAACGTCCTGACTTTC.

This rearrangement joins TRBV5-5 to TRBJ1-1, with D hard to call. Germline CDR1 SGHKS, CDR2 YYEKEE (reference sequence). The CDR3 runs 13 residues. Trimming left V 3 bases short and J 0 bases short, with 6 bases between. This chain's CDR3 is CASSWTLNTEAFF. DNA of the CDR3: TGTGCCAGCAGCTGGACCTTGAACACTGAAGCTTTCTTT.

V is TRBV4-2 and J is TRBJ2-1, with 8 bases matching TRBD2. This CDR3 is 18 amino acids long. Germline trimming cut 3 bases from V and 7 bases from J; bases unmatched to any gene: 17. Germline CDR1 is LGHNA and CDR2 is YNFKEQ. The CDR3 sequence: CASSQDVGRGGGRNEQFF. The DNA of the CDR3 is TGTGCCAGCAGCCAGGACGTAGGTCGGGGGGGCGGGAGAAATGAGCAGTTCTTC.

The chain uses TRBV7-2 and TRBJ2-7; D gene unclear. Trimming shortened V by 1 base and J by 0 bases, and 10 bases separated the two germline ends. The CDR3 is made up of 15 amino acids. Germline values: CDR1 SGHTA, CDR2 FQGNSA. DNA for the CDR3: TGTGCCAGCAGCTTAGTCCCAGACAACTCCTACGAGCAGTACTTC. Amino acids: CASSLVPDNSYEQYF. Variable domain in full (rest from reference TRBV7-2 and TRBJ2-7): GAGVSQSPSNKVTEKGKDVELRCDPISGHTALYWYRQSLGQGLEFLIYFQGNSAPDKSGLPSDRFSAERTGGSVSTLTIQRTQQEDSAVYLCASSLVPDNSYEQYFGPGTRLTVT.

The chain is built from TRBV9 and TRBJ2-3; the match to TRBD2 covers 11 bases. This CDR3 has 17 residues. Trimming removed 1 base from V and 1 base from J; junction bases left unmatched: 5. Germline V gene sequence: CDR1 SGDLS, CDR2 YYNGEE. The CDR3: CASSVTSGSLGTDTQYF. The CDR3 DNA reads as TGTGCCAGCAGCGTAACTAGCGGGAGTCTCGGCACAGATACGCAGTATTTT.

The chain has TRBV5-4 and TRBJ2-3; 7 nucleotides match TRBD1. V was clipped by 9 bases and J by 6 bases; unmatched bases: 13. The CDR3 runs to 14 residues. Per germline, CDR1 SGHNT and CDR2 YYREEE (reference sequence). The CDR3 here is CATQGVSRGDTQYF. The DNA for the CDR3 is TGTGCCACCCAGGGGGTTTCACGTGGGGATACGCAGTATTTT. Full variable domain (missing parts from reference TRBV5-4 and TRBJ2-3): ETGVTQSPTHLIKTRGQQVTLRCSSQSGHNTVSWYQQALGQGPQFIFQYYREEENGRGNFPPRFSGLQFPNYSSELNVNALELDDSALYLCATQGVSRGDTQYFGPGTRLTVL.

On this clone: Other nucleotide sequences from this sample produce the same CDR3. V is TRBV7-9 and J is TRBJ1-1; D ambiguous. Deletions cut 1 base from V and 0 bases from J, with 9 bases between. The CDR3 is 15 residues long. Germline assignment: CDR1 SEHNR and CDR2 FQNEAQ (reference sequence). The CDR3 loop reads CASSLGPGLNTEAFF. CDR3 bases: TGTGCCAGCAGCTTAGGTCCCGGGCTGAACACTGAAGCTTTCTTT.

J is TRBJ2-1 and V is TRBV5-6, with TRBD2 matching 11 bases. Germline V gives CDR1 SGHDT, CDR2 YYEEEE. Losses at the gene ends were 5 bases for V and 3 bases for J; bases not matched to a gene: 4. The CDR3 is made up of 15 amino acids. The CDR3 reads CASRRLAGGYNEQFF. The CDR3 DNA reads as TGTGCCAGCAGGCGGCTAGCGGGAGGCTACAATGAGCAGTTCTTC.

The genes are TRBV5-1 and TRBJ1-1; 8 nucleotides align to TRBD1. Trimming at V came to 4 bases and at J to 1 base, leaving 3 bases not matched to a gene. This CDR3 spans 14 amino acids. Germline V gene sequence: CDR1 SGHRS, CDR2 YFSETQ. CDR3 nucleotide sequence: TGCGCCAGCAGCGCGACAGGGGAGAACACTGAAGCTTTCTTT. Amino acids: CASSATGENTEAFF.